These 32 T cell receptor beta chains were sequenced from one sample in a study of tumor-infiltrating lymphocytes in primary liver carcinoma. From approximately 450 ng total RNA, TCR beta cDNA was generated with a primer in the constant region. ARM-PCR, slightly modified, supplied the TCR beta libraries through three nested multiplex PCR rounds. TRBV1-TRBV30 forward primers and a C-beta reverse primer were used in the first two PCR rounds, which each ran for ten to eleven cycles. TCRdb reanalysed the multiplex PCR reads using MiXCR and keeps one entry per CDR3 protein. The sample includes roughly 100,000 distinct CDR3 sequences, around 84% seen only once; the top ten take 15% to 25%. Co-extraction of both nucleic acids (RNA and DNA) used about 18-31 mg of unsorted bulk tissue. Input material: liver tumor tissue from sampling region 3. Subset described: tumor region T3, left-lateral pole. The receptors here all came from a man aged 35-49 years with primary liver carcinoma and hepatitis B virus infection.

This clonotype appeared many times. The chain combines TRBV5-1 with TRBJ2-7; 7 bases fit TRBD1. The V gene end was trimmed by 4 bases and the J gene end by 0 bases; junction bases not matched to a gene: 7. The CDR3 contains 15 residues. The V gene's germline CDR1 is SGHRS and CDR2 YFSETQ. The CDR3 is CASSRGPGGSYEQYF. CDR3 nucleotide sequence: TGCGCCAGCAGCCGAGGGCCAGGGGGCTCCTACGAGCAGTACTTC.

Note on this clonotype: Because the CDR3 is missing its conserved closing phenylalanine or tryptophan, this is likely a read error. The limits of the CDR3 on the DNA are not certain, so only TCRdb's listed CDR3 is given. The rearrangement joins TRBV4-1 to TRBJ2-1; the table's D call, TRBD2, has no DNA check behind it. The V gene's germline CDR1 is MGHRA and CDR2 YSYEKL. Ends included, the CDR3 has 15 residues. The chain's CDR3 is CASSPLSGIHDEQFS.

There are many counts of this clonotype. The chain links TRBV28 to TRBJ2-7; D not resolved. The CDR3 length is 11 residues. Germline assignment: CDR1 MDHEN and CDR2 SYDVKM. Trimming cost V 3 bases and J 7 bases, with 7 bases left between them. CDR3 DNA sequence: TGTGCCAGCAGTTTCGTGGGGGAGCAGTACTTC. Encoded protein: CASSFVGEQYF.

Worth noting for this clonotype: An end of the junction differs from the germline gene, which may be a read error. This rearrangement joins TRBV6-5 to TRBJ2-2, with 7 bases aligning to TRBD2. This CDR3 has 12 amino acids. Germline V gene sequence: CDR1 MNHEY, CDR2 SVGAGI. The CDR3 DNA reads TGTGTCAGCAGTTGCGGGGGCGGGGAGCTGTTTTTT. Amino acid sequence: CVSSCGGGELFF.

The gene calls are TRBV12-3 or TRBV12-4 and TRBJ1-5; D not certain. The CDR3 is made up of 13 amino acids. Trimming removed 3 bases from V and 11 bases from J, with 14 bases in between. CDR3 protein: CASSLTRDQAQHF. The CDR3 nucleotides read TGTGCCAGCAGTTTGACTCGGGATCAAGCCCAGCATTTT.

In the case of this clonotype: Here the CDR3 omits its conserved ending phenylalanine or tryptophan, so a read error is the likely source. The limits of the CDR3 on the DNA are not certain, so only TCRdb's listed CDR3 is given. CDR3 amino acids: CASSQENTGREHYL. The V call is TRBV4-2, the J call TRBJ2-7. CDR1 and CDR2 from the germline V gene are LGHNA and YNFKEQ. The CDR3 comprises 14 residues, both ends counted.

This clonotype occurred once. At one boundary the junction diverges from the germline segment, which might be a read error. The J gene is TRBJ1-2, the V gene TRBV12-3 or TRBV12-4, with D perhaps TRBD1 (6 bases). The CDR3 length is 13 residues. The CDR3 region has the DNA TGTGTCAGCAGTTTAACAGGGCTAGTAAGCTACACCTTC. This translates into CVSSLTGLVSYTF.

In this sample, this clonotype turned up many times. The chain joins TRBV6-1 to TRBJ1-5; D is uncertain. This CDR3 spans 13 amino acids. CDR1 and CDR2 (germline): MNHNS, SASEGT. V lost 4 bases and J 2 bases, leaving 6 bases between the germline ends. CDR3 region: CASSGERNQPQHF. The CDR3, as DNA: TGTGCCAGCAGTGGGGAGCGCAATCAGCCCCAGCATTTT.

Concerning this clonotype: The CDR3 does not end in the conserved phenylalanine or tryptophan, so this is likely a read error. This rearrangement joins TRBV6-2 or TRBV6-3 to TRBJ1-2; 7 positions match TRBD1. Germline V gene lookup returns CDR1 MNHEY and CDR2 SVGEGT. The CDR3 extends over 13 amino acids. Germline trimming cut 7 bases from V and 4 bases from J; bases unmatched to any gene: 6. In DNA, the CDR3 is TGTGCCAGCAACGGAGGGACAGCCTATGGCTACACCATC. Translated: CASNGGTAYGYTI.

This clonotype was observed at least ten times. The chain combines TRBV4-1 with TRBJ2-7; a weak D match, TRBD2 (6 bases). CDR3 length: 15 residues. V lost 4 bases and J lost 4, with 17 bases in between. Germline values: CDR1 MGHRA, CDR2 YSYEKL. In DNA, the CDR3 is TGCGCCAGCAGCCCCTTAGGAGGGAAGGGTTACGAGCAGTACTTC. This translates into CASSPLGGKGYEQYF.

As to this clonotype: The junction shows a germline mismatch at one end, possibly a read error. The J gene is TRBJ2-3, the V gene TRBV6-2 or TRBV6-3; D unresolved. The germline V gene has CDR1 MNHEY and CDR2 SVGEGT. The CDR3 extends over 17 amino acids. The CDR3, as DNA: TGTGCCAGCAGTTACTCAGATCTCGGACGGCGCAGAGATACGAAGTATTTT. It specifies CASSYSDLGRRRDTKYF.

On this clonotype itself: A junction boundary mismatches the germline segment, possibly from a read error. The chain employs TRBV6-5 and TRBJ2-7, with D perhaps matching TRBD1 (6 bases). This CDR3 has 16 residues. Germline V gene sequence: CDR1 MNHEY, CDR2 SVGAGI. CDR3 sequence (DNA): TGTGCCAGCAATTACGGAGGCAGGGGACATACCTACGAACAGTACTTC. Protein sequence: CASNYGGRGHTYEQYF.

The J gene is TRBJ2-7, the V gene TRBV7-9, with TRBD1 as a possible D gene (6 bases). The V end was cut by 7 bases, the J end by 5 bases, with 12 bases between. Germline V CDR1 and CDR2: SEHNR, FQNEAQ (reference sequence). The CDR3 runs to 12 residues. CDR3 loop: CASNRVGDEQYF. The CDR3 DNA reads TGTGCCAGCAACAGGGTGGGGGACGAGCAGTACTTC. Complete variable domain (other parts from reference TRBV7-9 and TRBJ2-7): DTGVSQNPRHKITKRGQNVTFRCDPISEHNRLYWYRQTLGQGPEFLTYFQNEAQLEKSRLLSDRFSAERPKGSFSTLEIQRTEQGDSAMYLCASNRVGDEQYFGPGTRLTVT.

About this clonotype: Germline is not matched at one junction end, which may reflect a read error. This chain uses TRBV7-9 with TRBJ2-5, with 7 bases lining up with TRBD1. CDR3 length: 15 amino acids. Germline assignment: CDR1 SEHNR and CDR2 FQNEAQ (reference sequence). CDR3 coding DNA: TGTGCCAGCAGTACTAGAGGGACAGAACAAGAGATCCAGTACTTC. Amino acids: CASSTRGTEQEIQYF.

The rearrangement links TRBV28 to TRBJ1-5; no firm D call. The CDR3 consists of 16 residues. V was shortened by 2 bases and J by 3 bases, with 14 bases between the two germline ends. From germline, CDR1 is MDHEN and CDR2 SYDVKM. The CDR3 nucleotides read TGTGCCAGCAGTTTACAGGTGCGGTGGAACAATCAGCCCCAGCATTTT. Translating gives CASSLQVRWNNQPQHF.

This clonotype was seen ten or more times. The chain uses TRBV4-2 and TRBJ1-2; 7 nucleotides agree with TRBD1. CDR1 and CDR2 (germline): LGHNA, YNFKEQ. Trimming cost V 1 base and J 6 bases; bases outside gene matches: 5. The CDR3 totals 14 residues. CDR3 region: CASSQGPGGDGYTF. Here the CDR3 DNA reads TGTGCCAGCAGCCAAGGCCCAGGGGGTGATGGCTACACCTTC.

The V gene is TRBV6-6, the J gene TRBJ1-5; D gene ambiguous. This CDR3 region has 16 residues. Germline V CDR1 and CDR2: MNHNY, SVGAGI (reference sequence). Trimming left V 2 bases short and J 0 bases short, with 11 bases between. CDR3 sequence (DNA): TGTGCCAGCAGTTACCGCGGCACCAATAGCAATCAGCCCCAGCATTTT. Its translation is CASSYRGTNSNQPQHF.

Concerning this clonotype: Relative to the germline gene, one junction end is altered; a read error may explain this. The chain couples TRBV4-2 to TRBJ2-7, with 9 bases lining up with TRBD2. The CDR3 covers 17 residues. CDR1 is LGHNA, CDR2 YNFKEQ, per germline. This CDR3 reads CGSSQGLVSGRTYEQYF. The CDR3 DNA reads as TGTGGCAGCAGCCAAGGTCTCGTTAGCGGGAGAACTTACGAGCAGTACTTC.

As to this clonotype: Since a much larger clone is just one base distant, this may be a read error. The CDR3 DNA sequence: TGTGCCAGCTCACCAGGCAGGACAGATACGCAGTATTTT. Protein sequence: CASSPGRTDTQYF. V is TRBV18 and J is TRBJ2-3; D is ambiguous. The CDR3 extends over 13 amino acids. Germline assignment: CDR1 KGHSH and CDR2 LQKENI. V lost 2 bases and J lost 3, with 6 bases in between.

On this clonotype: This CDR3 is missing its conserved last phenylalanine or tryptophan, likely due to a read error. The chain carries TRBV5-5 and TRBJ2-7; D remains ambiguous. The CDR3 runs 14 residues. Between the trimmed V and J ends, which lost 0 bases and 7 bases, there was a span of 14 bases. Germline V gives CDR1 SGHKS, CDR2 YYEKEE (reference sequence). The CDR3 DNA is TGTGCCAGCAGCTTGGTTCCTCGTGAAGGAGAGCAGTACTTA. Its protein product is CASSLVPREGEQYL.

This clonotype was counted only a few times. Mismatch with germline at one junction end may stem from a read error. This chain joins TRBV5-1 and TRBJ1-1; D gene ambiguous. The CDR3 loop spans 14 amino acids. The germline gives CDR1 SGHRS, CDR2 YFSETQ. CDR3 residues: CASSLDGMNTEALF. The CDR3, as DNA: TGCGCCAGCAGCTTGGACGGAATGAACACTGAAGCTCTCTTT.

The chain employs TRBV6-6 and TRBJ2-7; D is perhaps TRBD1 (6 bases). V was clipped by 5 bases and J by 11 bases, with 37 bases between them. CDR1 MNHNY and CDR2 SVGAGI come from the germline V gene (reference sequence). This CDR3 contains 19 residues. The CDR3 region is CASSKLDRLRVQSRYKEYF. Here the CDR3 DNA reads TGTGCCAGCAGTAAACTCGACAGGCTTAGGGTCCAGAGTCGCTACAAGGAGTACTTC.

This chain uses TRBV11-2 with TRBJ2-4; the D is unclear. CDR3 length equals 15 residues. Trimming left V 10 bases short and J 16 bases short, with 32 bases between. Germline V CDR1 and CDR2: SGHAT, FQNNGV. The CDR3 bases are TGTGCCAACACCACTTCGGCGGTAGCCAAAAACATTCGATACTTC. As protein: CANTTSAVAKNIRYF. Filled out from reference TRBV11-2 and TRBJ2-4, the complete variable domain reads EAGVAQSPRYKIIEKRQSVAFWCNPISGHATLYWYQQILGQGPKLLIQFQNNGVVDDSQLPKDRFSAERLKGVDSTLKIQPAKLEDSAVYLCANTTSAVAKNIRYFGAGTRLSVL.

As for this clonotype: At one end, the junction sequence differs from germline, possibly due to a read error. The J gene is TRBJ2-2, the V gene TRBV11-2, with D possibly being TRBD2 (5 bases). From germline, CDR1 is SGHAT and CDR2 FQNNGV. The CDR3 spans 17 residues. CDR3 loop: CASSLDHRGSNIGELFF. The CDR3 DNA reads TGTGCCAGCAGCTTAGATCATCGGGGTAGTAACATCGGGGAGCTGTTTTTT.

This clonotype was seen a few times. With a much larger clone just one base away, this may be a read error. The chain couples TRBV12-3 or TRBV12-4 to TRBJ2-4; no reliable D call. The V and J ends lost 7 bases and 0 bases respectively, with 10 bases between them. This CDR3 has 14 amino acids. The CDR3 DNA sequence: TGTGCCAGCATTGAAGATTCAGCCAAAAACATTCAGTACTTC. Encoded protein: CASIEDSAKNIQYF.

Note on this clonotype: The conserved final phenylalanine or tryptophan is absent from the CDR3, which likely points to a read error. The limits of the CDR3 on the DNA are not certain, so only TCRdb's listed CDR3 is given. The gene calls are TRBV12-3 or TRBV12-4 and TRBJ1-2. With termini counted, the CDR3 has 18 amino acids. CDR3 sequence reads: CASSLGWSPRQSNYGCTI.

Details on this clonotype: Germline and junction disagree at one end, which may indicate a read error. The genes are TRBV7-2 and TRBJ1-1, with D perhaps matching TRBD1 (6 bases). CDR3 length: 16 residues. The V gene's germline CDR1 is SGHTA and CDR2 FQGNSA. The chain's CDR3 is CASSVQGGVMNAEAIF. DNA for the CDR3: TGTGCCAGCAGTGTACAGGGTGGAGTTATGAACGCTGAAGCTATCTTT. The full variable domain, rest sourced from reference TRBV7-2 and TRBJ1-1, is GAGVSQSPSNKVTEKGKDVELRCDPISGHTALYWYRQSLGQGLEFLIYFQGNSAPDKSGLPSDRFSAERTGGSVSTLTIQRTQQEDSAVYLCASSVQGGVMNAEAIFGQGTRLTVV.

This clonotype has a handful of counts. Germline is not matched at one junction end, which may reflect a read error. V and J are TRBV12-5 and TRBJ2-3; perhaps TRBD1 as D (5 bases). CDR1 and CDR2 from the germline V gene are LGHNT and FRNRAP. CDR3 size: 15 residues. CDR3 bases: TGTGCTAGTGGTTTGGAACAGGATCCCACAGATACACAGTATTTT. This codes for CASGLEQDPTDTQYF.

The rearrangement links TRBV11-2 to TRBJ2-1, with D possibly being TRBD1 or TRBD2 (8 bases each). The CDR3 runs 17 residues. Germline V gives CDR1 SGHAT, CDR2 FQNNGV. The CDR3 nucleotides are TGTGTTAGCAGCTTAGACAGGGGCGGGAGGTTCTACAATGAGCAGTTCTTC. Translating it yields CVSSLDRGGRFYNEQFF.

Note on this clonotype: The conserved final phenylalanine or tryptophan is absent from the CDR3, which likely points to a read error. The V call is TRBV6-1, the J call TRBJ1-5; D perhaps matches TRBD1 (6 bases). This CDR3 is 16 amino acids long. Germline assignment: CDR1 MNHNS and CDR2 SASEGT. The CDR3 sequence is CGSCPQGLTLNQPQHL. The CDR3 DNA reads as TGTGGCAGCTGTCCGCAGGGGCTGACCCTAAATCAGCCCCAGCATCTT.

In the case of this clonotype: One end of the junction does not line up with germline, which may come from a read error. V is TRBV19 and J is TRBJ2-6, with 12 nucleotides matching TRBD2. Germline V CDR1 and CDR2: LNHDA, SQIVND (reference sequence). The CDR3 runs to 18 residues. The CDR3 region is CTSSMRLAGEPGANVLTF. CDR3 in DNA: TGTACCAGTAGTATGAGACTAGCGGGAGAACCTGGGGCCAACGTCCTGACTTTC.

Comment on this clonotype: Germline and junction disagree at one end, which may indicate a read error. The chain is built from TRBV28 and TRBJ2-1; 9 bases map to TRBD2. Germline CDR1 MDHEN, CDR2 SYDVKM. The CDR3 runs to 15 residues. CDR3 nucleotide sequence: TGTGCCAGCAGAAATAGCGGGAGCTCCTATAATGAGCAGGTCTTC. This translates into CASRNSGSSYNEQVF.